The sequence of this T cell receptor (beta chain) was determined in a study of blood T cell repertoires in COVID-19. Recruited during active infection, patients (from Seattle) were subsequently followed longitudinally. The CDR3 covers 16 residues. Germline lookup yields CDR1 SGHTA and CDR2 FQGTGA. Trimming took off 6 bases at V and 1 base at J, with 15 bases between the two ends. Original processing notes: Reference gene primer amplification yielded estimated nucleated cell counts. Sequencing was performed with immunoSEQ multiplex PCR; in TCRdb, only in-frame clones are kept and a portion is missing. D and trimming were read from the DNA, whereas the V and J calls and clone size are those reported in that table. Of approximately 120,000 clones listed, around 85% are singletons.

The rearrangement joins TRBV7-3 to TRBJ2-2; D perhaps matches TRBD2 (5 bases). The TCR was taken from a woman aged 80 or over with COVID-19, enrolled during active disease. Sequenced: peripheral blood. CDR3 sequence: CASSKEDFLNTGELFF. CDR3 nucleotides: TGTGCCAGCAGTAAAGAGGACTTCCTGAACACCGGGGAGCTGTTTTTT.